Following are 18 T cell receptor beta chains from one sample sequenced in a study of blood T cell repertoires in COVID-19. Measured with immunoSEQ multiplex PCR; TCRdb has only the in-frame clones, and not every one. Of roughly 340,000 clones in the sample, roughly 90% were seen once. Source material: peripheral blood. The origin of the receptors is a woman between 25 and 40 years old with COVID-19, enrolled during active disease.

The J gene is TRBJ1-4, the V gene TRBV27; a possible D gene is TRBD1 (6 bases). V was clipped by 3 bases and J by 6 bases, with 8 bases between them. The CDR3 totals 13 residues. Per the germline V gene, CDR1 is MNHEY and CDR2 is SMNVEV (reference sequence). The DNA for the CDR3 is TGTGCCAGCAGTTTTAACAGGGATGAAAAACTGTTTTTT. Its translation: CASSFNRDEKLFF.

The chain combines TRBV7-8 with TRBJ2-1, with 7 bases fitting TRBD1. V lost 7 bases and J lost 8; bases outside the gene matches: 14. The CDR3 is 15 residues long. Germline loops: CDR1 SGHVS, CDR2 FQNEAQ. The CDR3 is CASTSPQGVGYEQFF. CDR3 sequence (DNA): TGTGCCAGCACCTCCCCCCAGGGGGTTGGCTATGAGCAGTTCTTC.

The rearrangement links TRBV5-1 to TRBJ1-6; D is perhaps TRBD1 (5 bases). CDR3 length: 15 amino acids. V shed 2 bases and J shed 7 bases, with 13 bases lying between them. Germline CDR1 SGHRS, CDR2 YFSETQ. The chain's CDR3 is CASSFGWGENSPLHF. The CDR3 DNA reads TGCGCCAGCAGCTTTGGGTGGGGGGAGAATTCACCCCTCCACTTT.

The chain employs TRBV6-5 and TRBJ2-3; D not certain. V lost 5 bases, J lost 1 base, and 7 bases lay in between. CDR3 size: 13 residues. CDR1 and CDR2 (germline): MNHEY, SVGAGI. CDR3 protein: CASSPRGTDTQYF. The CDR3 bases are TGTGCCAGCAGTCCCCGGGGCACAGATACGCAGTATTTT.

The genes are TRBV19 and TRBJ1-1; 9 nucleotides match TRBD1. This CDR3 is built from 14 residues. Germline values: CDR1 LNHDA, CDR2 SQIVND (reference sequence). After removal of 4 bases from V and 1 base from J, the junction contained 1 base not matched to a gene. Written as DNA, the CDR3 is TGTGCCAGTAGTACACAGGGGGCGAACACTGAAGCTTTCTTT. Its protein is CASSTQGANTEAFF.

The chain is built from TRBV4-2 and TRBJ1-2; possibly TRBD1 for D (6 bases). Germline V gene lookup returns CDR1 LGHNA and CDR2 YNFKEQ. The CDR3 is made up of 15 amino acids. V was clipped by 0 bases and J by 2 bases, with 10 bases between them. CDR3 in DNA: TGTGCCAGCAGCCAAGACGGACAGAAAAACTATGGCTACACCTTC. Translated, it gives CASSQDGQKNYGYTF.

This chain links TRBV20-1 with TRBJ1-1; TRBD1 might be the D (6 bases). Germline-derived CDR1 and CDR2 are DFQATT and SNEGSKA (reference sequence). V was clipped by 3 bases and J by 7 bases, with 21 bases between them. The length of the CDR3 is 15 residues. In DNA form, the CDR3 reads TGCAGTGCTAGTGAACTTTCGGGGGGCGCTTTTGAAGCTTTCTTT. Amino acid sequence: CSASELSGGAFEAFF.

CDR3 sequence reads: CSVEDLAGPNEQFF. For the CDR3, the DNA is TGCAGCGTTGAGGATCTAGCGGGCCCCAATGAGCAGTTCTTC. The rearrangement joins TRBV29-1 to TRBJ2-1; TRBD2 matches at 8 bases. Germline V gene lookup returns CDR1 SQVTM and CDR2 ANQGSEA. The V gene end was trimmed by 3 bases and the J gene end by 6 bases; junction bases not matched to a gene: 7. The CDR3 consists of 14 residues.

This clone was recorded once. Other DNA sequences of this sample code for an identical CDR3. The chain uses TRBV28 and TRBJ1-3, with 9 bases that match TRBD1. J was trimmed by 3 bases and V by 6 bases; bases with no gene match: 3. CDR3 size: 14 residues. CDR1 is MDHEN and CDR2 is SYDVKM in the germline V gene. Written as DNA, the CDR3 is TGTGCCAGCAGACAGGGGGCCGGTGGAAACACCATATATTTT. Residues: CASRQGAGGNTIYF.

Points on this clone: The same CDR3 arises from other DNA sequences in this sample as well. The CDR3 sequence: CASSQGRVQETQYF. The DNA of the CDR3 is TGTGCCAGCAGCCAAGGACGGGTCCAAGAGACCCAGTACTTC. The V gene is TRBV3-1 (or the pseudogene TRBV3-2), the J gene TRBJ2-5; D is ambiguous. The CDR3 sequence is 14 residues long. From germline, CDR1 is LGHDT and CDR2 YNNKEL (reference sequence). V was clipped by 1 base and J by 1 base, with 7 bases between them.

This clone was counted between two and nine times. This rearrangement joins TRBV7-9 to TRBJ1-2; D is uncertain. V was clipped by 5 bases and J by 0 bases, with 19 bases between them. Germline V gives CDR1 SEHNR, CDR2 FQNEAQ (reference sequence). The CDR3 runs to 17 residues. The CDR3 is CASSPVAAPYSNYGYTF. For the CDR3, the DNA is TGTGCCAGCAGCCCCGTAGCAGCACCCTACTCTAACTATGGCTACACCTTC.

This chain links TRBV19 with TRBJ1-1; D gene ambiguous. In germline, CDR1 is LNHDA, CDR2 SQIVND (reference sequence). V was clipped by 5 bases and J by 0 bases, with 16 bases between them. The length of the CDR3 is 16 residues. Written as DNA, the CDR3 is TGTGCCAGTAGTCCACAAGCCGGGTCGATGAACACTGAAGCTTTCTTT. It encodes CASSPQAGSMNTEAFF.

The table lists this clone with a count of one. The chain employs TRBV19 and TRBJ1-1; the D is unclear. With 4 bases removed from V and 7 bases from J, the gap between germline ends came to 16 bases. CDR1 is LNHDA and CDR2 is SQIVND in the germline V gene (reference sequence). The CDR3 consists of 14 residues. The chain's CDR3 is CASSTGPGYREAFF. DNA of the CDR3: TGTGCCAGTAGTACCGGCCCAGGTTACCGTGAAGCTTTCTTT.

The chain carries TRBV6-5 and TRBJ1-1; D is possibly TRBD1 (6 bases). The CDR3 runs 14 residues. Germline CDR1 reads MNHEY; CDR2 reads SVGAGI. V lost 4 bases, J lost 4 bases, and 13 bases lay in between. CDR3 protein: CASSSGGLGTEAFF. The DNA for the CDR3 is TGTGCCAGCAGTTCTGGGGGCCTGGGCACTGAAGCTTTCTTT.

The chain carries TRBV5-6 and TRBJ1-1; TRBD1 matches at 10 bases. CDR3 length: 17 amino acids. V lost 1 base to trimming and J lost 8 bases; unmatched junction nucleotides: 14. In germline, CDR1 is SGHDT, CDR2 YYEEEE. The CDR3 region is CASSLSGTGVQGIEAFF. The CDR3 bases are TGTGCCAGCAGCTTGTCGGGGACAGGGGTTCAGGGGATCGAAGCTTTCTTT.

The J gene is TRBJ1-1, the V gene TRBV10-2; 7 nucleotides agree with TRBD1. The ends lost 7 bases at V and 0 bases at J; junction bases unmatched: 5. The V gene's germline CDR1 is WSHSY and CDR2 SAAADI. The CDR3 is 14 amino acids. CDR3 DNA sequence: TGCGCCAGCACGGAGGGGGCGGTGAACACTGAAGCTTTCTTT. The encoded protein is CASTEGAVNTEAFF.

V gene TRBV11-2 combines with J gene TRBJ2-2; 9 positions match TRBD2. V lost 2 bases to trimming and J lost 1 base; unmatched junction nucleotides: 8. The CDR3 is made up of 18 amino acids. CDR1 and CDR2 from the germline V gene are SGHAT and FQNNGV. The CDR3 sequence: CASSLRPSGDENTGELFF. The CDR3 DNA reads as TGTGCCAGCAGCTTAAGACCTAGCGGGGATGAGAACACCGGGGAGCTGTTTTTT. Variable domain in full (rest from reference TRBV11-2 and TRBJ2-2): EAGVAQSPRYKIIEKRQSVAFWCNPISGHATLYWYQQILGQGPKLLIQFQNNGVVDDSQLPKDRFSAERLKGVDSTLKIQPAKLEDSAVYLCASSLRPSGDENTGELFFGEGSRLTVL.

CDR3 nucleotides: TGTGCCAGCGAACCCGGACGGGGGAGCTATGGCTACACCTTC. Its translation is CASEPGRGSYGYTF. V is TRBV11-2 and J is TRBJ1-2, with D perhaps TRBD1 (5 bases). This CDR3 has 14 residues. CDR1 SGHAT and CDR2 FQNNGV come from the germline V gene. The V end was cut by 8 bases, the J end by 4 bases, with 17 bases between.